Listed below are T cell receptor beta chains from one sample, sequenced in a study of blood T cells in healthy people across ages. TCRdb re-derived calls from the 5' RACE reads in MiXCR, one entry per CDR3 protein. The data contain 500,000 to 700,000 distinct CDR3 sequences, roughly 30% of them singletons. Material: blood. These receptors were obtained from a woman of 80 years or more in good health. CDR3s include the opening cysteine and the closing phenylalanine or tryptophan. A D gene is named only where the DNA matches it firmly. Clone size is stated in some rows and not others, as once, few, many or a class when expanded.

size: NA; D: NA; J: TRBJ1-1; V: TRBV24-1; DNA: TGTGCCACCAGTGCGGGGACGGCCAACGAAGCTTTCTTT; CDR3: CATSAGTANEAFF
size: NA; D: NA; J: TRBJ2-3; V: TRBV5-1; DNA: TGCGCCAGCAGCTTTGCCAGGCAGAGCACAGATACGCAGTATTTT; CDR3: CASSFARQSTDTQYF
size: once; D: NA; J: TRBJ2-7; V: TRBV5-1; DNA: TGCGCCAGCAGCCGCCCCTGGGGCCCCATCTCCTACGAGCAGTACTTC; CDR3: CASSRPWGPISYEQYF
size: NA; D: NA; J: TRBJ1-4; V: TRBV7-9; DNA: TGTGCCAGCAGCCCCCGGGTTGGAGCAACTAATGAAAAACTGTTTTTT; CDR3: CASSPRVGATNEKLFF
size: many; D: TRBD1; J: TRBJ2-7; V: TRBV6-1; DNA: TGTGCCAGCAGACCGAATCCCCTCCGGGACAGAAACTACGAGCAGTACTTC; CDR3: CASRPNPLRDRNYEQYF
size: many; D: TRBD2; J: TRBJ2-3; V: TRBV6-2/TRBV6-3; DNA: TGTGCCAGCAGTCCTCGCCGAGCGGGGGGGCCAGATACGCAGTATTTT; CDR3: CASSPRRAGGPDTQYF
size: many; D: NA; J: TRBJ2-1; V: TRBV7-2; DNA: TGTGCCAGCAGCTTGACTGATGGCGATGAGCAGTTCTTC; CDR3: CASSLTDGDEQFF
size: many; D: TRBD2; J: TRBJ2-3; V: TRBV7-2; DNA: TGTGCCAGCAGCTCCGGACTAGCGGGGGGGAAACGCACAGATACGCAGTATTTT; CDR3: CASSSGLAGGKRTDTQYF
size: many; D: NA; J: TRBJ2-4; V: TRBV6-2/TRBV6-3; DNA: TGTGCCAGCAACGACGGGGCAGGGAAAAACATTCAGTACTTC; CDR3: CASNDGAGKNIQYF
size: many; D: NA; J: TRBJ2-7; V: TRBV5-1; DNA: TGCGCCAGCAGCTTGGAGCCAGGGAACTACGAGCAGTACTTC; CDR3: CASSLEPGNYEQYF
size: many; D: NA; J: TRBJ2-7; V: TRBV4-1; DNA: TGCGCCAGCAGCCACGACCCTGACAACTCCTACGAGCAGTACTTC; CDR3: CASSHDPDNSYEQYF
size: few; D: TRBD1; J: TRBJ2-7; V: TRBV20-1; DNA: TGCAGTGCTAACTCCCGGGACAGAACCTACGAGCAGTACTTC; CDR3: CSANSRDRTYEQYF
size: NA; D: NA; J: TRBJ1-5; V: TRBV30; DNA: TGTGCCTGGGGCCTTTACAATCAGCCCCAGCATTTT; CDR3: CAWGLYNQPQHF
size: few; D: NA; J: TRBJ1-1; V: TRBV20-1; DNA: TGCAGTGCTAGGGGGAGAATGAGGGGCCGCTACATGAACACTGAAGCTTTCTTT; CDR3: CSARGRMRGRYMNTEAFF
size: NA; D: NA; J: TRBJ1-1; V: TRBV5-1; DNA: TGCGCCAGCAGAGCCCGGGGGGGGGATAACACTGAAGCTTTCTTT; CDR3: CASRARGGDNTEAFF
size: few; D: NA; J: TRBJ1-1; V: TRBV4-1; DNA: TGCGCCAGCAGCCAAGGGTCGGGACTGAACACTGAAGCTTTCTTT; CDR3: CASSQGSGLNTEAFF
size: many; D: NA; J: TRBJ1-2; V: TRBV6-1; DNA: TGTGCCAGCAGTGAAGCGGGGAGCTATGGCTACACCTTC; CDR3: CASSEAGSYGYTF
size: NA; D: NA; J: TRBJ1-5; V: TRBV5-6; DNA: TGTGCCAGCAGCTTTTCCGGACGTCCAGGTAGCAATCAGCCCCAGCATTTT; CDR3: CASSFSGRPGSNQPQHF
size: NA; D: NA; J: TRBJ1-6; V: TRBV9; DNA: TGTGCCAGCAGCGTAAGGGGGATTAATTCACCCCTCCACTTT; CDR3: CASSVRGINSPLHF
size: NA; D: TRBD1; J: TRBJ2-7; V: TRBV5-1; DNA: TGCGCCAGCAGGCCTACTACAGGGGCCCTTGGAGAGCAGTACTTC; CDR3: CASRPTTGALGEQYF
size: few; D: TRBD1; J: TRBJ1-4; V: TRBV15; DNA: TGTGCCACCAGCAGGGACAGGGGATCACGGGAAAAACTGTTTTTT; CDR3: CATSRDRGSREKLFF
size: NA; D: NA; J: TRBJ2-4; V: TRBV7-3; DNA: TGTGCCAGCAGCCTCCAACAGGCCCCATTAAGGGAGCAGTACTTC; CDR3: CASSLQQAPLREQYF